This T cell receptor beta chain comes out of a study of blood T cell repertoires in COVID-19. Study context: The origin of the acute and convalescent COVID-19 samples was the United States, Italy and Spain. PBMCs, B-cell-depleted T cells, or T cells provided the cDNA or gDNA that made up the material.

Study processing details: Nucleated cell counts were estimated from reference gene primer amplification. Assay used: immunoSEQ multiplex PCR; TCRdb lists only in-frame clones, some missing. That table is the source of V, J and clone size, and D and trimming were worked out from the DNA. The sample holds tens of thousands of clones; around nine tenths are singletons and the top ten take nearly 8.5%. Germline assignment: CDR1 SGHVS and CDR2 FNYEAQ. V lost 10 bases, J lost 2 bases, and 18 bases stayed unmatched. The CDR3 covers 18 residues. This clonotype originated in a human donor in a cohort sampled during active COVID-19. Sample: peripheral blood. The chain recombines TRBV7-6 with TRBJ2-1, with 9 nucleotides matching TRBD2. CDR3 loop: CATTLGGGAGRTYNEQFF. The DNA for the CDR3 is TGTGCCACTACGCTTGGCGGGGGGGCAGGGCGCACCTACAATGAGCAGTTCTTC.